This record covers a single T cell receptor (beta chain). Its antigen remains unidentified. Expressed TCRB transcripts were sequenced because the isolated RNA had all been reverse transcribed beforehand. Data came from immunoSEQ multiplex PCR; TCRdb stores just in-frame clones and leaves some out. The repertoire holds 850,000 to 900,000 clones, with 15% to 20% as singletons. The sample originates from a study of beta chain features in type 1 diabetes. The CDR3 is made up of 17 amino acids. Unmatched junction bases numbered 18, after V lost 3 bases and J lost 10 bases. Germline assignment: CDR1 MNHEY and CDR2 SMNVEV (reference sequence). Study conclusions and caveats: Cells with high TCR expression could be over-represented by cDNA sequencing.

This TCR came from a woman aged 18 to 35 in good health. The sequenced sample was naive CD4+ T cells from blood. The chain carries TRBV27 and TRBJ2-1; TRBD1 matches at 7 bases. DNA for the CDR3: TGTGCCAGCAGTTTCCCCCCTGACAGGGCCCTTGGGTCGGAGCAGTTCTTC. Amino acids: CASSFPPDRALGSEQFF.